A selection of T cell receptor beta chains follows, all from one sample in a study of T cell responses to AZD1222 COVID-19 vaccine. Libraries were prepared by immunoSEQ multiplex PCR; TCRdb keeps only in-frame clonotypes and omits some of them. Of more than 60,000 clones in the sample, approximately 86% were seen once. Sequenced material: peripheral blood, taken on day 0 of AZD1222 vaccination. These TCRs come from an adult in good health. CDR3s include the opening cysteine and the closing phenylalanine or tryptophan. A D gene is named only where the DNA matches it firmly.

D	J	V	length	CDR3	DNA
NA	TRBJ1-5	TRBV30	12	CACTGRDQPQHF	TGTGCCTGCACAGGGAGGGATCAGCCCCAGCATTTT
NA	TRBJ1-1	TRBV11-3	13	CASSYRVNTEAFF	TGTGCCAGCAGCTACAGGGTGAACACTGAAGCTTTCTTT
NA	TRBJ1-1	TRBV29-1	10	CSAMNTEAFF	TGCAGCGCCATGAACACTGAAGCTTTCTTT
NA	TRBJ1-1	TRBV6-1	16	CASSGPMGPSNTEAFF	TGTGCCAGCAGTGGGCCGATGGGACCTTCGAACACTGAAGCTTTCTTT
NA	TRBJ2-6	TRBV20-1	14	CSASSSVGANVLTF	TGCAGTGCTAGTAGTTCGGTAGGGGCCAACGTCCTGACTTTC
NA	TRBJ1-2	TRBV21-1	17	CASSITDRQPEGYGYTF	TGTGCCAGCAGCATCACCGATCGACAGCCAGAGGGCTATGGCTACACCTTC
NA	TRBJ1-2	TRBV10-3	15	CAISEPRGDGHGYTF	TGTGCCATCAGTGAGCCTCGGGGGGACGGACATGGCTACACCTTC
NA	TRBJ2-1	TRBV28	11	CASSFSNEQFF	TGTGCCAGCAGTTTTTCGAATGAGCAGTTCTTC
NA	TRBJ1-4	TRBV9	15	CASSAGDGVGEKLFF	TGTGCCAGCAGCGCTGGGGACGGCGTCGGTGAAAAACTGTTTTTT
NA	TRBJ1-6	TRBV5-1	14	CASSLAQGNSPLHF	TGCGCCAGCAGCTTGGCGCAGGGGAATTCACCCCTCCACTTT
TRBD1	TRBJ2-2	TRBV27	17	CASSWGWGQGNTGELFF	TGTGCCAGCAGTTGGGGTTGGGGACAGGGAAACACCGGGGAGCTGTTTTTT
NA	TRBJ2-7	TRBV5-6	18	CASSSGAGSRRAPYEQYF	TGTGCCAGCAGCTCTGGTGCCGGCAGCCGGAGGGCCCCCTACGAGCAGTACTTC
NA	TRBJ2-3	TRBV28	14	CASSRSPRQDTQYF	TGTGCCAGCAGCCGAAGCCCTCGGCAAGATACGCAGTATTTT
TRBD2	TRBJ2-4	TRBV5-4	16	CASSSGLAGGLDIQYF	TGTGCCAGCAGCTCAGGACTAGCGGGAGGGCTGGACATTCAGTACTTC
TRBD1	TRBJ2-5	TRBV24-1	13	CATSERGHETQYF	TGTGCCACCAGTGAAAGGGGGCACGAGACCCAGTACTTC
NA	TRBJ2-3	TRBV11-3	15	CASSRRRSSTDTQYF	TGTGCCAGCAGCCGAAGGAGGAGTAGCACAGATACGCAGTATTTT
NA	TRBJ2-1	TRBV5-1	15	CASSFSGVPYNEQFF	TGCGCCAGCAGCTTTTCAGGGGTCCCCTACAATGAGCAGTTCTTC
TRBD1	TRBJ2-2	TRBV6-5	15	CASRPGTGNTGELFF	TGTGCCAGCAGACCCGGGACAGGGAACACCGGGGAGCTGTTTTTT
NA	TRBJ1-2	TRBV4-1	17	CASSQDPAVSLNYGYTF	TGCGCCAGCAGCCAAGATCCCGCAGTTTCCCTTAACTATGGCTACACCTTC
NA	TRBJ1-6	TRBV10-2	13	CASRQGRGSPLHF	TGCGCCAGCAGACAGGGTAGGGGATCACCCCTCCACTTT
NA	TRBJ1-4	TRBV30	15	CAWSGDPGFNEKLFF	TGTGCCTGGAGTGGGGACCCGGGTTTTAATGAAAAACTGTTTTTT
TRBD1	TRBJ1-4	TRBV19	17	CASSNPGQPATNEKLFF	TGTGCCAGTAGTAACCCGGGACAGCCTGCAACTAATGAAAAACTGTTTTTT
TRBD1	TRBJ2-3	TRBV24-1	15	CATSDSTGGADTQYF	TGTGCCACCAGTGACTCTACAGGGGGCGCAGATACGCAGTATTTT
TRBD1	TRBJ1-1	TRBV19	15	CASSILRQGASEAFF	TGTGCCAGTAGTATCCTCAGACAGGGGGCCTCTGAGGCTTTCTTT
NA	TRBJ2-7	TRBV3-1/TRBV3-2	13	CASSRQVSSEQYF	TGTGCCAGCAGCCGACAAGTGTCGTCCGAGCAGTACTTC
TRBD1	TRBJ1-1	TRBV5-4	15	CASSLGDRGLTEAFF	TGTGCCAGCAGCTTGGGTGACAGGGGGCTCACTGAAGCTTTCTTT